This passage covers 22 T cell receptor beta chains from one sample sequenced in a study of blood T cell repertoires in COVID-19. Profiling relied on immunoSEQ multiplex PCR, and the TCRdb table lists in-frame clones only, not all of them. The sample shows around 300,000 clones, less than 90% of them seen only once. The sequenced material came from peripheral blood. These receptors were obtained from a human donor in a cohort sampled during active COVID-19.

The chain combines TRBV10-2 with TRBJ1-5; no firm D call. This CDR3 spans 13 amino acids. The germline gives CDR1 WSHSY, CDR2 SAAADI. V dropped 7 bases and J dropped 4 bases, with 11 bases sitting between them. DNA for the CDR3: TGCGCCAGCATGCGGTGGAGTAATCAGCCCCAGCATTTT. As protein: CASMRWSNQPQHF.

The chain uses TRBV9 and TRBJ2-1; weak D call: TRBD2 (5 bases). The V gene lost 0 bases and the J gene lost 2 bases, with 6 bases spanning the gap. CDR3 length: 14 residues. Germline CDR1 is SGDLS and CDR2 is YYNGEE. CDR3 nucleotide sequence: TGTGCCAGCAGCGTAGGGACTGCCTACAATGAGCAGTTCTTC. Protein sequence: CASSVGTAYNEQFF.

The chain uses TRBV5-8 and TRBJ1-2; 8 nucleotides agree with TRBD1. This CDR3 is built from 15 residues. Germline lookup yields CDR1 SGHTS and CDR2 YDEGEE. V shed 4 bases, J shed 3 bases, and the junction held 8 bases outside the gene matches. CDR3: CASSSKQGGYYGYTF. CDR3 sequence (DNA): TGTGCCAGCAGCAGCAAACAGGGGGGTTACTATGGCTACACCTTC.

The chain carries TRBV20-1 and TRBJ2-1; TRBD2 matches 8 bases. There are 11 residues in the CDR3. Trimming removed 5 bases from V and 15 bases from J; junction bases left unmatched: 9. CDR1 and CDR2 (germline): DFQATT, SNEGSKA (reference sequence). The chain's CDR3 is CSAETSGRWFF. In DNA, the CDR3 is TGCAGTGCTGAAACTAGCGGCCGATGGTTCTTC.

V usage is TRBV7-2 and J usage is TRBJ2-5; no clear D. From germline, CDR1 is SGHTA and CDR2 FQGNSA. The length of the CDR3 is 15 residues. Trimming left V 5 bases short and J 1 base short, with 14 bases between. The CDR3 bases are TGTGCCAGCAGCCGTGAACGTCTATTCCAAGAGACCCAGTACTTC. It is translated as CASSRERLFQETQYF.

Concerning this clone itself: Other DNA sequences in this specimen translate into the identical CDR3. The chain joins TRBV5-1 to TRBJ1-1; possibly TRBD1 for D (6 bases). V lost 0 bases and J 1 base, leaving 7 bases between the germline ends. This CDR3 region has 14 residues. The germline gives CDR1 SGHRS, CDR2 YFSETQ. The CDR3 sequence: CASSLGGGNTEAFF. CDR3 DNA sequence: TGCGCCAGCAGCTTGGGAGGGGGGAACACTGAAGCTTTCTTT.

CDR3 nucleotide sequence: TGTGCCAGCAGCTTAGTCCCCGCAACTAATGAAAAACTGTTTTTT. Protein product: CASSLVPATNEKLFF. This chain links TRBV7-2 with TRBJ1-4; D is unresolved. The CDR3 contains 15 residues. V was clipped by 1 base and J by 0 bases, with 6 bases between them. Germline CDR1 reads SGHTA; CDR2 reads FQGNSA.

The chain employs TRBV10-3 and TRBJ2-7; 8 nucleotides match TRBD2. Per germline, CDR1 ENHRY and CDR2 SYGVKD. The J segment lost 9 bases and the V segment lost 0 bases, leaving 13 bases of the junction unmatched. This CDR3 is 16 amino acids long. The CDR3 DNA is TGTGCCATCAGTGAGTCCTTTGGCGGGAGGCCCCGTGCGCAGTACTTC. Translating it yields CAISESFGGRPRAQYF.

Points on this clone: The sample contains more than one DNA sequence encoding this CDR3. In DNA form, the CDR3 reads TGTGCCAGCAGCTTAGCACTAAACACTGAAGCTTTCTTT. It codes for CASSLALNTEAFF. V usage is TRBV11-2 and J usage is TRBJ1-1; unclear D gene. V shed 1 base and J shed 2 bases, with 5 bases lying between them. There are 13 residues in the CDR3. Germline CDR1 SGHAT, CDR2 FQNNGV.

This clone has only a few counts. The J gene is TRBJ1-1, the V gene TRBV7-3, with no clear D. The V gene's germline CDR1 is SGHTA and CDR2 FQGTGA. This CDR3 is built from 13 residues. V dropped 7 bases and J dropped 4 bases, with 13 bases sitting between them. This CDR3 is CASTLGTATEAFF. Here the CDR3 DNA reads TGTGCCAGCACCCTCGGAACAGCCACTGAAGCTTTCTTT.

The rearrangement links TRBV7-8 to TRBJ2-1, with 9 bases fitting TRBD1. CDR3 length equals 20 residues. Germline-derived CDR1 and CDR2 are SGHVS and FQNEAQ. Unmatched junction bases numbered 19, after V lost 1 base and J lost 6 bases. The CDR3 loop reads CASSLGNVGQGKLRVNEQFF. The CDR3 nucleotides read TGTGCCAGCAGCTTAGGAAACGTGGGACAGGGTAAACTCCGAGTCAATGAGCAGTTCTTC.

This clone was counted only a few times. The gene calls are TRBV5-1 and TRBJ2-3, with a tentative D call TRBD2 (5 bases). The CDR3 totals 16 residues. Germline assignment: CDR1 SGHRS and CDR2 YFSETQ. Trimming pared 0 bases from V and 6 bases from J, leaving 17 bases between. The DNA for the CDR3 is TGCGCCAGCAGCTTGGCCGGGATGGCAACTCGGGATACGCAGTATTTT. This sequence encodes CASSLAGMATRDTQYF. Full variable domain (missing parts from reference TRBV5-1 and TRBJ2-3): KAGVTQTPRYLIKTRGQQVTLSCSPISGHRSVSWYQQTPGQGLQFLFEYFSETQRNKGNFPGRFSGRQFSNSRSEMNVSTLELGDSALYLCASSLAGMATRDTQYFGPGTRLTVL.

The CDR3 bases are TGTGCCAGCAGTTATGACAGGGGGCCCGGAAACACCATATATTTT. Translated: CASSYDRGPGNTIYF. The rearrangement joins TRBV2 to TRBJ1-3; 10 bases align to TRBD1. V shed 5 bases and J 4 bases; nucleotides not matched to a gene: 5. The CDR3 is 15 amino acids. Germline values: CDR1 SNHLY, CDR2 FYNNEI.

The V and J genes are TRBV29-1 and TRBJ2-6, with D maybe TRBD1 (6 bases). CDR3 length equals 18 residues. The germline gives CDR1 SQVTM, CDR2 ANQGSEA. Between the trimmed V and J ends, which lost 0 bases and 1 base, there was a span of 16 bases. The CDR3 DNA sequence: TGCAGCGTTGAAGAGGGGCAGGGGTATCGGTCTGGGGCCAACGTCCTGACTTTC. It encodes CSVEEGQGYRSGANVLTF.

The CDR3 nucleotides read TGTGCCAGCAGCTTAGCGGAGTACACTGAAGCTTTCTTT. This translates into CASSLAEYTEAFF. The genes are TRBV11-2 and TRBJ1-1; D is unresolved. V lost 1 base and J lost 3, with 6 bases in between. The CDR3 is made up of 13 amino acids. Germline lookup yields CDR1 SGHAT and CDR2 FQNNGV.

The chain joins TRBV5-1 to TRBJ1-1; D gene uncertain. The CDR3 runs 11 residues. Germline loops: CDR1 SGHRS, CDR2 YFSETQ. Trimming removed 3 bases at V and 10 bases at J, with 10 bases between. The CDR3 spells CASSSNNRAFF. CDR3 nucleotides: TGCGCCAGCAGCTCAAATAACAGAGCTTTCTTT.

V and J are TRBV3-1 (or the pseudogene TRBV3-2) and TRBJ1-4; D not certain. Germline CDR1 reads LGHDT; CDR2 reads YNNKEL (reference sequence). Trimming took 4 bases from V and 5 from J, leaving 8 bases between them. The CDR3 sequence is 13 residues long. CDR3 nucleotides: TGTGCCAGCAGCCTCGCGGAAAATGAAAAACTGTTTTTT. Its translation: CASSLAENEKLFF.

V is TRBV5-1 and J is TRBJ2-2, with TRBD1 matching 9 bases. The CDR3 length is 14 residues. V was clipped by 3 bases and J by 6 bases; unmatched bases: 3. The V gene's germline CDR1 is SGHRS and CDR2 YFSETQ. CDR3 in DNA: TGCGCCAGCAGCTCCGACAGGGGGGCCGGGGAGCTGTTTTTT. This codes for CASSSDRGAGELFF.

This chain uses TRBV5-6 with TRBJ1-2, with 7 bases that match TRBD1. V dropped 5 bases and J dropped 4; count of bases not matched to a gene: 8. The germline V gene encodes CDR1 SGHDT and CDR2 YYEEEE. This CDR3 region has 14 residues. The CDR3 DNA sequence: TGTGCCAGCAGACTGGCGGGACAGTCCTATGGCTACACCTTC. Protein sequence: CASRLAGQSYGYTF.

This clone was detected only a few times. The chain couples TRBV7-8 to TRBJ1-2, with D possibly matching TRBD1 (5 bases). Germline V CDR1 and CDR2: SGHVS, FQNEAQ. The CDR3 sequence is 15 residues long. The V end was cut by 1 base, the J end by 7 bases, with 16 bases between. The DNA for the CDR3 is TGTGCCAGCAGCTTAGATTTCGGGGGAATGGGTGGCTACACCTTC. Its protein product is CASSLDFGGMGGYTF.

The chain links TRBV3-1 (or the pseudogene TRBV3-2) to TRBJ2-1; 10 bases are a match to TRBD2. Germline values: CDR1 LGHDT, CDR2 YNNKEL (reference sequence). V lost 0 bases, J lost 8 bases, and 10 bases stayed unmatched. CDR3 length: 17 amino acids. The CDR3 reads CASSQDLVSGRTHEQFF. The DNA for the CDR3 is TGTGCCAGCAGCCAAGATCTGGTTAGCGGGAGGACCCATGAGCAGTTCTTC.

The genes are TRBV24-1 and TRBJ2-1, with D possibly being TRBD2 (5 bases). The CDR3 is 15 amino acids. Trimming shortened V by 7 bases and J by 0 bases, and 12 bases separated the two germline ends. CDR1 is KGHDR and CDR2 is SFDVKD in the germline V gene. For the CDR3, the DNA is TGTGCCACCAGCCTCAACGGGGACTCCTACAATGAGCAGTTCTTC. Protein sequence: CATSLNGDSYNEQFF.